These T cell receptor beta chains were read from a single sample in a study of neoadjuvant anti-PD-1 for oral cavity cancer. The table came from immunoSEQ multiplex PCR; TCRdb's copy has only in-frame clones and leaves some out. The repertoire consists of 55,000 to 80,000 clones, with less than 90% occurring once and the leading ten covering 2.5% to 3%. This specimen consisted of PBMCs, obtained after nivolumab (anti-PD-1) treatment. These receptors all stem from a person between 35 and 79 years old with oral cavity squamous cell carcinoma. CDR3s include the opening cysteine and the closing phenylalanine or tryptophan.

V gene: TRBV9
J gene: TRBJ2-2
CDR3 length: 16
CDR3 protein: CASSEGRRAGTGELFF

V gene: TRBV15
J gene: TRBJ1-4
CDR3 length: 18
CDR3 protein: CATSRDRGQGFFNEKLFF

V gene: TRBV6-1
J gene: TRBJ1-3
CDR3 length: 15
CDR3 protein: CASTPGADSGNTIYF

V gene: TRBV5-1
J gene: TRBJ2-5
CDR3 length: 16
CDR3 protein: CASSPRGSRYQETQYF

V gene: TRBV30
J gene: TRBJ2-5
CDR3 length: 14
CDR3 protein: CAWRGGLAAETQYF

V gene: TRBV4-1
J gene: TRBJ1-5
CDR3 length: 17
CDR3 protein: CASSQVTWEGSNQPQHF

V gene: TRBV5-1
J gene: TRBJ2-2
CDR3 length: 16
CDR3 protein: CASSLDLAGATGELFF

V gene: TRBV10-3
J gene: TRBJ2-5
CDR3 length: 17
CDR3 protein: CAISESVAGGPGETQYF

V gene: TRBV7-9
J gene: TRBJ2-1
CDR3 length: 17
CDR3 protein: CASSPILGDREGHEQFF

V gene: TRBV7-6
J gene: TRBJ2-1
CDR3 length: 16
CDR3 protein: CASSLAGTRSWDEQFF

V gene: TRBV28
J gene: TRBJ2-7
CDR3 length: 12
CDR3 protein: CASLDSKGEQYF

V gene: TRBV5-1
J gene: TRBJ1-1
CDR3 length: 14
CDR3 protein: CASSSRGSATEAFF

V gene: TRBV9
J gene: TRBJ1-1
CDR3 length: 14
CDR3 protein: CASSPRYRENEAFF

V gene: TRBV6-5
J gene: TRBJ1-2
CDR3 length: 14
CDR3 protein: CAIGGGQSNYGYTF

V gene: TRBV7-9
J gene: TRBJ2-7
CDR3 length: 15
CDR3 protein: CASSLARASSYEQYF

V gene: TRBV6-1
J gene: TRBJ1-6
CDR3 length: 15
CDR3 protein: CASSLGQGINSPLHF

V gene: TRBV5-1
J gene: TRBJ1-2
CDR3 length: 13
CDR3 protein: CASSSGQVGGYTF

V gene: TRBV28
J gene: TRBJ1-3
CDR3 length: 15
CDR3 protein: CASSRPDRGGNTIYF

V gene: TRBV7-9
J gene: TRBJ2-5
CDR3 length: 16
CDR3 protein: CASSLARVTGEETQYF

V gene: TRBV27
J gene: TRBJ2-7
CDR3 length: 14
CDR3 protein: CASSFGIKSYEQYF

V gene: TRBV7-2
J gene: TRBJ2-7
CDR3 length: 14
CDR3 protein: CASSSVQGAYEQYF

V gene: TRBV15
J gene: TRBJ1-1
CDR3 length: 16
CDR3 protein: CATSRDRGTGATEAFF

V gene: TRBV6-5
J gene: TRBJ2-2
CDR3 length: 14
CDR3 protein: CASSATGDTGELFF

V gene: TRBV10-1
J gene: TRBJ1-1
CDR3 length: 13
CDR3 protein: CASSPHRDTEAFF

V gene: TRBV11-3
J gene: TRBJ2-2
CDR3 length: 12
CDR3 protein: CASSFSTGELFF

V gene: TRBV14
J gene: TRBJ2-7
CDR3 length: 18
CDR3 protein: CASSHATWTGVPSYEQYF

V gene: TRBV5-1
J gene: TRBJ2-3
CDR3 length: 14
CDR3 protein: CASSLTGDTDTQYF

V gene: TRBV28
J gene: TRBJ1-2
CDR3 length: 13
CDR3 protein: CASSFSNLGGYTF

V gene: TRBV18
J gene: TRBJ1-5
CDR3 length: 15
CDR3 protein: CASSPPGGNGQPQHF

V gene: TRBV5-1
J gene: TRBJ2-2
CDR3 length: 17
CDR3 protein: CASSLWGGGANTGELFF

V gene: TRBV7-3
J gene: TRBJ2-1
CDR3 length: 14
CDR3 protein: CASSPTSGTGKQFF

V gene: TRBV6-5
J gene: TRBJ2-7
CDR3 length: 14
CDR3 protein: CASRRVGQAAEQYF

V gene: TRBV2
J gene: TRBJ2-7
CDR3 length: 14
CDR3 protein: CASSDGAGNYEQYF

V gene: TRBV10-1
J gene: TRBJ2-1
CDR3 length: 14
CDR3 protein: CASTPGTGLNRQFF

V gene: TRBV28
J gene: TRBJ2-7
CDR3 length: 14
CDR3 protein: CASSLTPLQGPQYF

V gene: TRBV27
J gene: TRBJ2-2
CDR3 length: 14
CDR3 protein: CASSAGSPLAELFF

V gene: TRBV5-5
J gene: TRBJ2-7
CDR3 length: 14
CDR3 protein: CASSIQTNTYEQYF

V gene: TRBV7-9
J gene: TRBJ2-5
CDR3 length: 13
CDR3 protein: CASSLTDRETQYF

V gene: TRBV7-9
J gene: TRBJ1-1
CDR3 length: 12
CDR3 protein: CASSHQTAEAFF

V gene: TRBV6-4
J gene: TRBJ1-1
CDR3 length: 14
CDR3 protein: CASSVELGATEAFF

V gene: TRBV5-1
J gene: TRBJ2-2
CDR3 length: 14
CDR3 protein: CASTVQGRTGELFF